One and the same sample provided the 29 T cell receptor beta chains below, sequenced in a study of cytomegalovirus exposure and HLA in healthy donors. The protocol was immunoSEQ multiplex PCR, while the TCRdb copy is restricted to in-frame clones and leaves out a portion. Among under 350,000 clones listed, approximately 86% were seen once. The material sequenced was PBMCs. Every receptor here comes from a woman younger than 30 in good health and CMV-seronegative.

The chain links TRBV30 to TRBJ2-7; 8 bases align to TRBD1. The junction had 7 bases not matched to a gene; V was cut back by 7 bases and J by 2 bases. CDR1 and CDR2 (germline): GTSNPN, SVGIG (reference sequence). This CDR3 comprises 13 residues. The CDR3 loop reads CASGQGRAYEQYF. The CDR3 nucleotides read TGTGCCTCCGGACAGGGAAGGGCCTACGAGCAGTACTTC.

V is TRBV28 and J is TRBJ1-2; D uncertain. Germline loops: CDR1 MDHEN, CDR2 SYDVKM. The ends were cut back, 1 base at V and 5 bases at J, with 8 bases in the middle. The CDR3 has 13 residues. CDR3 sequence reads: CASSLSQVYGYTF. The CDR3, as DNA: TGTGCCAGCAGTTTATCCCAGGTTTATGGCTACACCTTC.

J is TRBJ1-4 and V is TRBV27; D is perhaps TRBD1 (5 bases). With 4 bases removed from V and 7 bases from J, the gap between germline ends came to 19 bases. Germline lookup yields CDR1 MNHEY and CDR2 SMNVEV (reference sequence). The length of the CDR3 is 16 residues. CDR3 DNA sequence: TGTGCCAGCAGTTCCCCCGGGACTCTCGGGAGTGAAAAACTGTTTTTT. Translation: CASSSPGTLGSEKLFF.

The CDR3 nucleotides are TGCGCCAGCAGCCAAGAATTCGTCGGGACTAGCGGGGGGGCCCCAACAGATACGCAGTATTTT. It is translated as CASSQEFVGTSGGAPTDTQYF. J is TRBJ2-3 and V is TRBV4-3; TRBD2 agrees at 16 bases. The V segment lost 0 bases and the J segment 3 bases; nucleotides outside the gene matches: 12. This CDR3 region has 21 residues. The V gene's germline CDR1 is LGHNA and CDR2 YSLEER.

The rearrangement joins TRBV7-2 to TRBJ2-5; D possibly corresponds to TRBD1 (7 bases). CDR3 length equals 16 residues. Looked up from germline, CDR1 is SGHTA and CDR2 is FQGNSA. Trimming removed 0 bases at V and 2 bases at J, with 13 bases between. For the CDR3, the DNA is TGTGCCAGCAGCTTAGCGTTCGGGGGACAGCAAGAGACCCAGTACTTC. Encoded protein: CASSLAFGGQQETQYF.

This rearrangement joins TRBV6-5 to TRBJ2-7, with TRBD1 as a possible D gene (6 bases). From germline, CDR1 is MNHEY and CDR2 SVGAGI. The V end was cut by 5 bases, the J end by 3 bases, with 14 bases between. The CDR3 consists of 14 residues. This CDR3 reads CASSASQGYYEQYF. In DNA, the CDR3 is TGTGCCAGCAGTGCCTCACAGGGTTACTACGAGCAGTACTTC.

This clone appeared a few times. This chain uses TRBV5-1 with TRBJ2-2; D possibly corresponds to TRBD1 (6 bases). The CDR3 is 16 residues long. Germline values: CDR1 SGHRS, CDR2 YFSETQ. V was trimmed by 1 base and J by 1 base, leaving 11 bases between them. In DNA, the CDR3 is TGCGCCAGCAGCTTGTCACCGACAGGGAACACCGGGGAGCTGTTTTTT. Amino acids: CASSLSPTGNTGELFF.

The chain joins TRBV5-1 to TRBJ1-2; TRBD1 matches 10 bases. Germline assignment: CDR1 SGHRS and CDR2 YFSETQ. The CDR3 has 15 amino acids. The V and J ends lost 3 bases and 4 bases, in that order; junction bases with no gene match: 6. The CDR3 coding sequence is TGCGCCAGCAGCTCCGACAGGGGGCGTAGCTATGGCTACACCTTC. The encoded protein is CASSSDRGRSYGYTF. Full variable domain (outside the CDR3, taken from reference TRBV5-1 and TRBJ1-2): KAGVTQTPRYLIKTRGQQVTLSCSPISGHRSVSWYQQTPGQGLQFLFEYFSETQRNKGNFPGRFSGRQFSNSRSEMNVSTLELGDSALYLCASSSDRGRSYGYTFGSGTRLTVV.

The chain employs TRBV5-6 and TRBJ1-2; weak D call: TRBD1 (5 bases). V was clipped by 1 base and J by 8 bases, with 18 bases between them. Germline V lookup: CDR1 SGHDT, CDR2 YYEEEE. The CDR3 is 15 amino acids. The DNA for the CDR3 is TGTGCCAGCAGCTTGTACGGGCAGGGCGATAAGGGCTACACCTTC. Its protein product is CASSLYGQGDKGYTF. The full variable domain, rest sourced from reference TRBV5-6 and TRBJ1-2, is DAGVTQSPTHLIKTRGQQVTLRCSPKSGHDTVSWYQQALGQGPQFIFQYYEEEERQRGNFPDRFSGHQFPNYSSELNVNALLLGDSALYLCASSLYGQGDKGYTFGSGTRLTVV.

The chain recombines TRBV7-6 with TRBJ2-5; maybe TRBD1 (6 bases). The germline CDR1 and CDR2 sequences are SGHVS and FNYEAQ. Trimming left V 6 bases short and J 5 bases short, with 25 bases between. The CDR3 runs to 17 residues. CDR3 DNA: TGTGCCAGCAGAACTGCTCCTTACAGGGAAACAAGGGAGACCCAGTACTTC. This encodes CASRTAPYRETRETQYF.

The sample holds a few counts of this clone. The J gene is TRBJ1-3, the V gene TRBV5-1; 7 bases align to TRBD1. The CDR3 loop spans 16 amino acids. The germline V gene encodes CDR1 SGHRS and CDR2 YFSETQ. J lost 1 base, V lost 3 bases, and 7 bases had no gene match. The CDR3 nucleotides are TGCGCCAGCAGCTGGACAGGCCCTGGGTCTGGAAACACCATATATTTT. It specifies CASSWTGPGSGNTIYF.

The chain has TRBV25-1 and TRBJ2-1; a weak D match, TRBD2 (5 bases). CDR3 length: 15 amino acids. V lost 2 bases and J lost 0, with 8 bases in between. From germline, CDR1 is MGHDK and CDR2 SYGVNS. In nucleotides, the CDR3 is TGTGCCAGCAGTGAAGGAGGCGGCTCCTACAATGAGCAGTTCTTC. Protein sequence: CASSEGGGSYNEQFF.

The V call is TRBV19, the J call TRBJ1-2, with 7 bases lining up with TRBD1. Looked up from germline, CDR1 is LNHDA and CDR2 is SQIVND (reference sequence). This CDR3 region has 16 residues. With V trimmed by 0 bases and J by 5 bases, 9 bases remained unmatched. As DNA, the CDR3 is TGTGCCAGTAGTATAGAAACCGGGACAGAAGCATATGGCTACACCTTC. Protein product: CASSIETGTEAYGYTF.

In DNA form, the CDR3 reads TGCGCCAGCAGCTTGTTCGACAGGGCCGCTGAAGCTTTCTTT. Translating it yields CASSLFDRAAEAFF. V and J are TRBV5-1 and TRBJ1-1; 7 bases are shared with TRBD1. The germline V gene encodes CDR1 SGHRS and CDR2 YFSETQ. This CDR3 has 14 residues. Trimming took 1 base from V and 6 from J; bases not matched to a gene: 6.

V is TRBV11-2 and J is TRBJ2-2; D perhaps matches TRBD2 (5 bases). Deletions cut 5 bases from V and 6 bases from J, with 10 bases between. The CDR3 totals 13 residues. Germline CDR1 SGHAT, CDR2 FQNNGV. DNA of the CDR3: TGTGCCAGCAGCCCGGAGGTGGCCGGGGAGCTGTTTTTT. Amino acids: CASSPEVAGELFF.

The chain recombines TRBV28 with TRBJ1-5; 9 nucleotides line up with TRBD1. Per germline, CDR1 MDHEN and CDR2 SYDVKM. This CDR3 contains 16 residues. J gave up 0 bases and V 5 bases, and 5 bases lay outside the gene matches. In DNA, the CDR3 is TGTGCCAGCAGTCCCGGACAGGGGTATAGCAATCAGCCCCAGCATTTT. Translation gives CASSPGQGYSNQPQHF.

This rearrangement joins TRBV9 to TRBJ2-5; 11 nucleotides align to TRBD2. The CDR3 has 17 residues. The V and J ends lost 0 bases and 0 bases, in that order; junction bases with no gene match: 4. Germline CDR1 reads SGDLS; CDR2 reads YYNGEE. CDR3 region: CASSVGASGGNQETQYF. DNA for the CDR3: TGTGCCAGCAGCGTAGGTGCTAGCGGGGGGAACCAAGAGACCCAGTACTTC.

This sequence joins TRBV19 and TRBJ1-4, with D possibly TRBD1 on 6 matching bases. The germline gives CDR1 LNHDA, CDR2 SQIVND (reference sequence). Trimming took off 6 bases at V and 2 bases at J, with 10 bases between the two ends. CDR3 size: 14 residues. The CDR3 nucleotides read TGTGCCAGTAGCTGGACAGCTACTAATGAAAAACTGTTTTTT. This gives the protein CASSWTATNEKLFF.

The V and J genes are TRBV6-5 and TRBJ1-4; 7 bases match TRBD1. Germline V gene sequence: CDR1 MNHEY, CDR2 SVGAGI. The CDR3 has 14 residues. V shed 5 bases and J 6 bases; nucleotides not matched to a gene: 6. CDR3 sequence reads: CASSPGTEYEKLFF. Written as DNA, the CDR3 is TGTGCCAGCAGTCCCGGGACAGAGTATGAAAAACTGTTTTTT.

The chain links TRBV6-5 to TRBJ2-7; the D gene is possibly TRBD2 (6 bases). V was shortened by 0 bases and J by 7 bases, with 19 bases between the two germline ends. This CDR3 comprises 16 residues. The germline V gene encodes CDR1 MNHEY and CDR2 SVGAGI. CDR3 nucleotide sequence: TGTGCCAGCAGTTACTCGCAAGCGGCTCCTCGGGGGGAGCAGTACTTC. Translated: CASSYSQAAPRGEQYF.

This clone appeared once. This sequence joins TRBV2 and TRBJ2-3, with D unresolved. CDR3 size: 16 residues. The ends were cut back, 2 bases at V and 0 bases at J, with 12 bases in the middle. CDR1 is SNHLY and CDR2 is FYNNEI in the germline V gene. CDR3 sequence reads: CASSEYSGTSTDTQYF. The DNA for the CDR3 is TGTGCCAGCAGTGAATACTCAGGCACTAGCACAGATACGCAGTATTTT.

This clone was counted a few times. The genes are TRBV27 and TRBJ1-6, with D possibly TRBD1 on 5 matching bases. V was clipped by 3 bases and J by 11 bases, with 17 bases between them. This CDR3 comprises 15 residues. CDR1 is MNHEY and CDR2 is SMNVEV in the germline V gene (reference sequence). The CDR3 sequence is CASSFAGQGGTPLHF. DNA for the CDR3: TGTGCCAGCAGTTTCGCAGGGCAGGGAGGGACACCCCTCCACTTT.

The chain's CDR3 is CASSIGTVVYTGYTF. The CDR3 region has the DNA TGTGCCAGTAGTATCGGGACAGTAGTCTATACTGGCTACACCTTC. This sequence joins TRBV19 and TRBJ1-2; TRBD1 aligns across 7 bases. Germline-derived CDR1 and CDR2 are LNHDA and SQIVND (reference sequence). The trim removed 3 bases at V and 7 bases at J, leaving 11 bases unmatched. The length of the CDR3 is 15 residues.

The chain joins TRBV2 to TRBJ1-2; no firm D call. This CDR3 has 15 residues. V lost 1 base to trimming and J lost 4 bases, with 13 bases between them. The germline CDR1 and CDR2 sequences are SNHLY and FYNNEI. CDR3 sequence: CASSEGAGGIYGYTF. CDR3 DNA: TGTGCCAGCAGTGAAGGGGCAGGCGGGATCTATGGCTACACCTTC.

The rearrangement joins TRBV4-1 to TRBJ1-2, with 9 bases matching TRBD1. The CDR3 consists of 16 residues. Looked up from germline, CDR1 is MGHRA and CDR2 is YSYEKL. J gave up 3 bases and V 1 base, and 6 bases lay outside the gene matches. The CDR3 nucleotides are TGCGCCAGCAGCCAAGGGGGACAGGGAGGGGACTATGGCTACACCTTC. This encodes CASSQGGQGGDYGYTF.

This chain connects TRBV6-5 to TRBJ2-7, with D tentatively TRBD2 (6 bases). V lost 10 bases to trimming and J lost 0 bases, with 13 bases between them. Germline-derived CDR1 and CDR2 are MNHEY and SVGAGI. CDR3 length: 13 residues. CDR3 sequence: CATKVGSSYEQYF. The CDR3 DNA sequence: TGTGCCACAAAAGTCGGGAGCTCCTACGAGCAGTACTTC.

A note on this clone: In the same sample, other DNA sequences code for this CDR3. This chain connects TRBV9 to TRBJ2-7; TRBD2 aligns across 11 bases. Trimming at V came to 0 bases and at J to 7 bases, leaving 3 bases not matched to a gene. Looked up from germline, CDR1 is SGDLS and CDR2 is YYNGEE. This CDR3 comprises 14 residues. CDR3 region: CASSVGLAGGEQYF. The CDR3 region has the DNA TGTGCCAGCAGCGTAGGGCTAGCGGGGGGTGAGCAGTACTTC.

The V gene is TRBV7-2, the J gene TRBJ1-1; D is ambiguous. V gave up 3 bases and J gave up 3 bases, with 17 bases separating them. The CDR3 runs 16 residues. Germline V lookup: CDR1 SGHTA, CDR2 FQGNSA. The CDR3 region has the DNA TGTGCCAGCAGCTTGTTTGGGAATTTGAGGGACACTGAAGCTTTCTTT. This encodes CASSLFGNLRDTEAFF.

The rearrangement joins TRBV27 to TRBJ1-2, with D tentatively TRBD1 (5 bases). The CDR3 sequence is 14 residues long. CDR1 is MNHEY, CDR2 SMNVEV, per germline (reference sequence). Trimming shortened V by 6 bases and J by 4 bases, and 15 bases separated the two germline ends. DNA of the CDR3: TGTGCCAGCAGCCTACGACAGTCTCTCTATGGCTACACCTTC. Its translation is CASSLRQSLYGYTF.